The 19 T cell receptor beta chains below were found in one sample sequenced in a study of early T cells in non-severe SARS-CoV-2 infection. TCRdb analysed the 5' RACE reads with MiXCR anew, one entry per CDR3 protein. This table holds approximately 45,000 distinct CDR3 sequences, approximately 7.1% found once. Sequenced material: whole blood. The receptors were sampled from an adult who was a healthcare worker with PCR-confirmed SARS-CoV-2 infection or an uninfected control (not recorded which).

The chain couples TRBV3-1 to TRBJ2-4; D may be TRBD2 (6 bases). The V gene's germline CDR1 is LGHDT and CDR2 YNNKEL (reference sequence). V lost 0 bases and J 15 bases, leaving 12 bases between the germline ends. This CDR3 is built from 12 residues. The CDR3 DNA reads TGTGCCAGCAGCCAAGATCGGGGGATCCGGTACTTC. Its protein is CASSQDRGIRYF.

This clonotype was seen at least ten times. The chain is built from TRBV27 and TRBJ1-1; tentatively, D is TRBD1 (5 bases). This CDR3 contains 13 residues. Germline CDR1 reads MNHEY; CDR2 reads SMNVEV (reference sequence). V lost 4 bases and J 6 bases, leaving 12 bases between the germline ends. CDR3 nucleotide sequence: TGTGCCAGCAGTTGGGGGACCGGGGCTGAAGCTTTCTTT. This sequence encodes CASSWGTGAEAFF.

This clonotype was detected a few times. The CDR3 DNA reads TGTGCCAGCAGCTCAGGAATGAACACTGAAGCTTTCTTT. Residues: CASSSGMNTEAFF. The chain links TRBV9 to TRBJ1-1; D gene ambiguous. Trimming cost V 4 bases and J 0 bases, with 7 bases left between them. Germline V gene lookup returns CDR1 SGDLS and CDR2 YYNGEE. This CDR3 has 13 residues.

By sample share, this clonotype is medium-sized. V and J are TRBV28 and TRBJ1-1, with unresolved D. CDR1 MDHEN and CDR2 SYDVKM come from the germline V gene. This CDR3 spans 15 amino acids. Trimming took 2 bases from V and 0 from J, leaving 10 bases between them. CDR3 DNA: TGTGCCAGCAGTTTACTGGAGGTGATGAACACTGAAGCTTTCTTT. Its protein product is CASSLLEVMNTEAFF.

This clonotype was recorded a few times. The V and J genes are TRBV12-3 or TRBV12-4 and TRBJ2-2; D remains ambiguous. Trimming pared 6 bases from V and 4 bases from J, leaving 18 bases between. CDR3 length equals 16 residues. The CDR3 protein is CASSLIPGGITGELFF. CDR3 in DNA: TGTGCCAGCAGCCTGATTCCGGGTGGGATCACCGGGGAGCTGTTTTTT.

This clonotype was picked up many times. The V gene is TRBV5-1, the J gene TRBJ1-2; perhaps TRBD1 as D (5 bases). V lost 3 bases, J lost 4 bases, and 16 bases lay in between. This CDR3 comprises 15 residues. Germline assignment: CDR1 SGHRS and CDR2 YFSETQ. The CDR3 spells CASSSGGNLGYGYTF. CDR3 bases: TGCGCCAGCAGCTCCGGGGGGAATCTCGGCTATGGCTACACCTTC. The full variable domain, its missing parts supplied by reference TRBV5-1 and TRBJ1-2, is KAGVTQTPRYLIKTRGQQVTLSCSPISGHRSVSWYQQTPGQGLQFLFEYFSETQRNKGNFPGRFSGRQFSNSRSEMNVSTLELGDSALYLCASSSGGNLGYGYTFGSGTRLTVV.

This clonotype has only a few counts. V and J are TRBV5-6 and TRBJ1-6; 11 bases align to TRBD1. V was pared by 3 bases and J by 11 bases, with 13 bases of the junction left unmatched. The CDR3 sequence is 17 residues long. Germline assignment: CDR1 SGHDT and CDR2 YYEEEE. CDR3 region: CASSSTPGTGGMAPLHF. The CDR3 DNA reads TGTGCCAGCAGCTCTACCCCGGGGACAGGGGGTATGGCACCCCTCCACTTT.

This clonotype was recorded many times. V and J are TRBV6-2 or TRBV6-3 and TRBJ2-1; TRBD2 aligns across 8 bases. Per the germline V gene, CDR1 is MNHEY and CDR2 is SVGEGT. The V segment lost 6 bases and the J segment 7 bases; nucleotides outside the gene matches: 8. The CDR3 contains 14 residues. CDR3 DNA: TGTGCCAGCAGCCGGGCGGGGGGCAGGAATGAGCAGTTCTTC. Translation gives CASSRAGGRNEQFF.

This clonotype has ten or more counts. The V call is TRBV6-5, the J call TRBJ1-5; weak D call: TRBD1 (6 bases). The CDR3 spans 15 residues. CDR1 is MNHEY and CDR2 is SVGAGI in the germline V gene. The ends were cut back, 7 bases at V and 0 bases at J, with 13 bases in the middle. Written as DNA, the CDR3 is TGTGCCAGCAAAACACAGGGTAATAGCAATCAGCCCCAGCATTTT. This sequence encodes CASKTQGNSNQPQHF.

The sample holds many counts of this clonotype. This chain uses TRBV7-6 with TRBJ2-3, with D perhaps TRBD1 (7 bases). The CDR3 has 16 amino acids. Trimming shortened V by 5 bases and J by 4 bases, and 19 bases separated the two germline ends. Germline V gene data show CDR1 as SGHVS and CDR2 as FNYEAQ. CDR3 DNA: TGTGCCAGCAGCCCGAAAGTGACAGGGAGGTCAGATACGCAGTATTTT. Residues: CASSPKVTGRSDTQYF.

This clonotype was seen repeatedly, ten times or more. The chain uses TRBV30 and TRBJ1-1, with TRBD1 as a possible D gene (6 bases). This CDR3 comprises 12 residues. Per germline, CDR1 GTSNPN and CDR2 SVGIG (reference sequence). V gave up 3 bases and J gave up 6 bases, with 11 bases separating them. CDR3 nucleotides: TGTGCCTGGAGCCCGGGGGGCCCTGAAGCTTTCTTT. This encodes CAWSPGGPEAFF.

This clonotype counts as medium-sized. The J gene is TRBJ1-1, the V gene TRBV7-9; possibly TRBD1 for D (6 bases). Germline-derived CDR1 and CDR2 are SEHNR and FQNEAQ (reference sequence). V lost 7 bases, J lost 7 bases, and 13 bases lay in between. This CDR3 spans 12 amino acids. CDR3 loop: CASTYGTLEAFF. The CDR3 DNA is TGTGCCAGCACCTATGGGACACTTGAAGCTTTCTTT.

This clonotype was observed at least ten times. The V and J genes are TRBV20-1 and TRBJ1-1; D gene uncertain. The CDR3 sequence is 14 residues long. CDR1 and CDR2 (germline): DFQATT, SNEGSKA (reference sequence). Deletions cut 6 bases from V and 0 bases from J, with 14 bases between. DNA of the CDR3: TGCAGTGCCCCAGGACTGAGTATGAACACTGAAGCTTTCTTT. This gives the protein CSAPGLSMNTEAFF.

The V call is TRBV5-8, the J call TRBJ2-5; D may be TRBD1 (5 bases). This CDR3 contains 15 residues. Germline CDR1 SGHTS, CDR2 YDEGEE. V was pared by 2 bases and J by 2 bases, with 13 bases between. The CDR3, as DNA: TGTGCCAGCAGCTTCCAGGGCGGTCAGCAAGAGACCCAGTACTTC. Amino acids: CASSFQGGQQETQYF.

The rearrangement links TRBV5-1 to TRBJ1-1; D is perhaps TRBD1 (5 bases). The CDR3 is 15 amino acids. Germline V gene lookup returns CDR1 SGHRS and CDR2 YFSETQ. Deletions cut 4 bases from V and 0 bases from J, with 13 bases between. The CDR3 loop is CASSPNGGVNTEAFF. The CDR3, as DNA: TGCGCCAGCAGCCCCAACGGGGGAGTGAACACTGAAGCTTTCTTT.

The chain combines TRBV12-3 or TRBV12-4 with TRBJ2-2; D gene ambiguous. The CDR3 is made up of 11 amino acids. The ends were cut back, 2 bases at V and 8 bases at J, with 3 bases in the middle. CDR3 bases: TGTGCCAGCAGTTTATCTGGGGAGCTGTTTTTT. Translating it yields CASSLSGELFF.

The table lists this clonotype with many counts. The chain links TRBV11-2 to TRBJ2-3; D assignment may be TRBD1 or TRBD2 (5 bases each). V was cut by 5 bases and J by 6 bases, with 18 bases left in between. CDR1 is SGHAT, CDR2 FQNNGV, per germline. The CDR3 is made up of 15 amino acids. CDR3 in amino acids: CASSTGPDFSDTQYF. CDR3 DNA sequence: TGTGCCAGCAGCACGGGGCCGGACTTCTCCGATACGCAGTATTTT.

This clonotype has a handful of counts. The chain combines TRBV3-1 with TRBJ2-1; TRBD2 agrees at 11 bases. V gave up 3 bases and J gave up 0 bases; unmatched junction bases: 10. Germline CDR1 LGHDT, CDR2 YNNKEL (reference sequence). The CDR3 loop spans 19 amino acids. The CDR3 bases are TGTGCCAGCAGCCACGGACTAGCGGGTGCTTCTAGCTCCTACAATGAGCAGTTCTTC. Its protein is CASSHGLAGASSSYNEQFF.

This CDR3 is CASSQEGRSNQPQHF. The CDR3 DNA reads TGCGCCAGCAGCCAAGAGGGCAGAAGCAATCAGCCCCAGCATTTT. This chain joins TRBV4-1 and TRBJ1-5; D not certain. With 0 bases removed from V and 1 base from J, the gap between germline ends came to 7 bases. Germline V CDR1 and CDR2: MGHRA, YSYEKL. This CDR3 is 15 amino acids long.